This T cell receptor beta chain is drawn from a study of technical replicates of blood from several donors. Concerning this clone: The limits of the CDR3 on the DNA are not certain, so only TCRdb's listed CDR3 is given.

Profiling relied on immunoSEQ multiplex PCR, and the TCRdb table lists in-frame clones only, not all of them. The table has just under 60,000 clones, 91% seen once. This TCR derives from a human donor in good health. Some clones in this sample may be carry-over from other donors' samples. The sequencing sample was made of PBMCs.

This CDR3 is CASSSSTGAIYGYTF. The chain couples TRBV6-5 to TRBJ1-2; the D call in the table, TRBD1, was not verified against the DNA. The CDR3 extends over 15 residues, inclusive of both ends. Germline values: CDR1 MNHEY, CDR2 SVGAGI.